Sequencing of this T cell receptor beta chain was carried out in a study of T cells in Graves' hyperthyroidism and ophthalmopathy. TCR beta CDR3 regions were amplified from RNA. With the HTBI primer set, the TCR CDR3 went through a first round of RT-PCR. Each CDR3 protein is one row after TCRdb ran MiXCR on the multiplex PCR reads. The sample holds 450,000 to 650,000 distinct CDR3 sequences, about a sixth seen once. This clonotype was picked up a small number of times. The antigen remains undetermined. Broader study findings: Most thyroid clonotypes that were expanded above 0.001 also turned up in blood.

Germline V gene sequence: CDR1 MNHEY, CDR2 SVGEGT. The CDR3 loop spans 15 amino acids. The ends lost 5 bases at V and 5 bases at J; junction bases unmatched: 8. This chain connects TRBV6-2 or TRBV6-3 to TRBJ2-1; 8 bases line up with TRBD2. Sample: blood. The origin of this receptor is a young woman with Graves' ophthalmopathy. DNA of the CDR3: TGTGCCAGCAGTAGGGCCGGGACTAGGAACAATGAGCAGTTCTTC. It specifies CASSRAGTRNNEQFF.